This passage covers 5 T cell receptor beta chains from one sample sequenced in a study of shared clonotypes between healthy human individuals. Repertoires were generated with immunoSEQ multiplex PCR, while TCRdb's copy carries only in-frame clones and drops some. The sample lists fewer than 650,000 clones; around 80% were seen once. Material: PBMCs. All receptors derive from a middle-aged woman in good health. Some clones in this sample may be carry-over from other donors' samples.

The chain links TRBV6-5 to TRBJ1-2, with 8 bases matching TRBD1. Germline V gene data show CDR1 as MNHEY and CDR2 as SVGAGI. The CDR3 spans 13 residues. Losses at the gene ends were 6 bases for V and 8 bases for J; bases not matched to a gene: 8. The CDR3 is CASSEDRVNGYTF. In nucleotides, the CDR3 is TGTGCCAGCAGCGAGGACAGGGTGAACGGCTACACCTTC.

This clone was counted between two and nine times. The chain is built from TRBV6-1 and TRBJ2-5, with a weak D call TRBD1 (6 bases). CDR3 length equals 14 residues. Germline V lookup: CDR1 MNHNS, CDR2 SASEGT. The V and J ends lost 7 bases and 5 bases respectively, with 17 bases between them. The CDR3 here is CASTQTWGRETQYF. CDR3 coding DNA: TGTGCCAGCACCCAAACATGGGGGCGGGAGACCCAGTACTTC.

The genes are TRBV18 and TRBJ1-1; 8 bases are shared with TRBD1. Germline lookup yields CDR1 KGHSH and CDR2 LQKENI. The ends lost 4 bases at V and 3 bases at J; junction bases unmatched: 4. The CDR3 is made up of 14 amino acids. The CDR3 DNA sequence: TGTGCCAGCTCACTGGACAGGGCGGACACTGAAGCTTTCTTT. Translation gives CASSLDRADTEAFF.

This chain joins TRBV2 and TRBJ1-1; D call uncertain. V lost 5 bases and J lost 1, with 14 bases in between. Germline lookup yields CDR1 SNHLY and CDR2 FYNNEI. The CDR3 totals 15 residues. The CDR3 loop reads CASSIRNQPNTEAFF. In DNA form, the CDR3 reads TGTGCCAGCAGTATCCGAAATCAGCCGAACACTGAAGCTTTCTTT.

In regard to this clone: This specimen includes other DNA sequences encoding the same CDR3. The rearrangement uses TRBV9 and TRBJ2-1, with a weak D call TRBD2 (6 bases). Germline loops: CDR1 SGDLS, CDR2 YYNGEE. The CDR3 length is 15 residues. V was shortened by 3 bases and J by 3 bases, with 13 bases between the two germline ends. The CDR3 region is CASSARDSSYNEQFF. Here the CDR3 DNA reads TGTGCCAGCAGCGCCCGGGACTCAAGCTACAATGAGCAGTTCTTC.